A single sample gave rise to the 21 T cell receptor beta chains below, sequenced in a study of beta chain features in type 1 diabetes. Study-level findings and limits: Shortening that was moderate but significant affected the TCRB CDR3s of Type 1 diabetes patients in all four CD4+ subsets.

TCRB transcripts that were expressed got sequenced, as all of the isolated RNA had been reverse transcribed. Clones were sequenced by immunoSEQ multiplex PCR, and TCRdb holds only the in-frame ones, with some missing. The profile covers about 700,000 clones, with roughly 13% appearing a single time and around 0.022% taken by the ten largest. No antigens are known for them. What was sequenced was naive CD4+ T cells from blood. Receptors were obtained from a young man with type 1 diabetes.

The gene calls are TRBV28 and TRBJ2-7; D call uncertain. V dropped 8 bases and J dropped 5 bases, with 10 bases sitting between them. Germline V gene data show CDR1 as MDHEN and CDR2 as SYDVKM. The CDR3 runs 11 residues. The CDR3 sequence is CASYLGHEQYF. As DNA, the CDR3 is TGTGCCAGCTACCTCGGGCACGAGCAGTACTTC.

This chain links TRBV28 with TRBJ1-4; TRBD1 is a possible D gene (5 bases). The CDR3 runs 15 residues. The V and J ends lost 3 bases and 0 bases respectively, with 8 bases between them. Germline assignment: CDR1 MDHEN and CDR2 SYDVKM. In DNA form, the CDR3 reads TGTGCCAGCAGTTTCACGGGGGCAACTAATGAAAAACTGTTTTTT. Translating gives CASSFTGATNEKLFF.

Only a few counts were recorded for this clone. Distinct nucleotide sequences in the sample also encode this CDR3. CDR3 region: CASSPQNYEQYF. The CDR3 bases are TGTGCCAGCTCTCCCCAGAACTACGAGCAGTACTTC. The chain couples TRBV18 to TRBJ2-7; D not resolved. Germline V gene data show CDR1 as KGHSH and CDR2 as LQKENI. V was shortened by 6 bases and J by 3 bases, with 9 bases between the two germline ends. The CDR3 is 12 amino acids.

In its sample, this clone was seen a few times. Other DNA sequences from this sample encode an identical CDR3 as well. This sequence joins TRBV30 and TRBJ2-7; D might be TRBD2 (5 bases). V lost 2 bases to trimming and J lost 0 bases, with 5 bases between them. The CDR3 has 12 residues. The germline CDR1 and CDR2 sequences are GTSNPN and SVGIG (reference sequence). CDR3 loop: CAWSSGSYEQYF. Written as DNA, the CDR3 is TGTGCCTGGAGTAGCGGCTCCTACGAGCAGTACTTC.

This rearrangement joins TRBV7-9 to TRBJ1-4; no reliable D call. Germline lookup yields CDR1 SEHNR and CDR2 FQNEAQ (reference sequence). Trimming removed 5 bases at V and 4 bases at J, with 17 bases between. This CDR3 comprises 16 residues. The CDR3 DNA sequence: TGTGCCAGCAGCCCAAGGCCAGCCGGGAATAATGAAAAACTGTTTTTT. Translation gives CASSPRPAGNNEKLFF.

The J gene is TRBJ2-1, the V gene TRBV9, with D unclear. Germline assignment: CDR1 SGDLS and CDR2 YYNGEE. The CDR3 runs to 16 residues. Deletions cut 4 bases from V and 5 bases from J, with 19 bases between. CDR3 region: CASSPGSTSSNNEQFF. The CDR3 DNA is TGTGCCAGCAGCCCCGGGTCCACATCATCGAACAATGAGCAGTTCTTC.

This clone appeared a few times. The V and J genes are TRBV19 and TRBJ2-2, with D possibly TRBD2 on 5 matching bases. V shed 3 bases and J shed 5 bases, with 7 bases lying between them. Germline V lookup: CDR1 LNHDA, CDR2 SQIVND (reference sequence). CDR3 length: 13 amino acids. This CDR3 is CASSIPGTGELFF. The CDR3 DNA reads TGTGCCAGTAGTATCCCGGGGACCGGGGAGCTGTTTTTT.

This clone was counted only a few times. J is TRBJ1-6 and V is TRBV27; weak D call: TRBD1 (6 bases). Deletions cut 5 bases from V and 10 bases from J, with 18 bases between. CDR3 length: 15 amino acids. Germline V CDR1 and CDR2: MNHEY, SMNVEV (reference sequence). For the CDR3, the DNA is TGTGCCAGCAGTACCATCGGGGGCCCACCGTCACCCCTCCACTTT. As protein: CASSTIGGPPSPLHF.

This clone was picked up a small number of times. This chain uses TRBV29-1 with TRBJ1-4, with D hard to call. The CDR3 consists of 13 residues. Germline CDR1 reads SQVTM; CDR2 reads ANQGSEA. V was pared by 4 bases and J by 8 bases, with 14 bases between. CDR3 nucleotide sequence: TGCAGCGTTGTTAGTACCCTTGGGGAAAAACTGTTTTTT. Translating it yields CSVVSTLGEKLFF.

V is TRBV29-1 and J is TRBJ1-4; weak D call: TRBD1 (6 bases). The CDR3 sequence is 14 residues long. Germline CDR1 reads SQVTM; CDR2 reads ANQGSEA. Trimming cost V 6 bases and J 0 bases, with 11 bases left between them. CDR3 nucleotides: TGCAGCGTATCCGGACAGCCAACTAATGAAAAACTGTTTTTT. It translates to CSVSGQPTNEKLFF.

This chain uses TRBV30 with TRBJ1-1; D uncertain. Trimming pared 2 bases from V and 1 base from J, leaving 11 bases between. Germline loops: CDR1 GTSNPN, CDR2 SVGIG (reference sequence). The CDR3 is 14 amino acids. This CDR3 is CAWSLIPGNTEAFF. DNA of the CDR3: TGTGCCTGGAGTTTGATCCCAGGGAACACTGAAGCTTTCTTT. Full variable domain (outside the CDR3, taken from reference TRBV30 and TRBJ1-1): SQTIHQWPATLVQPVGSPLSLECTVEGTSNPNLYWYRQAAGRGLQLLFYSVGIGQISSEVPQNLSASRPQDRQFILSSKKLLLSDSGFYLCAWSLIPGNTEAFFGQGTRLTVV.

J is TRBJ2-1 and V is TRBV5-4, with D uncertain. CDR1 SGHNT and CDR2 YYREEE come from the germline V gene (reference sequence). This CDR3 has 13 amino acids. V gave up 0 bases and J gave up 6 bases, with 7 bases separating them. CDR3 region: CASSLVPGNEQFF. The CDR3 DNA is TGTGCCAGCAGCTTGGTCCCGGGCAATGAGCAGTTCTTC.

The chain couples TRBV6-5 to TRBJ2-1; 7 bases match TRBD1. The CDR3 sequence is 15 residues long. The trim removed 0 bases at V and 5 bases at J, leaving 4 bases unmatched. Germline CDR1 MNHEY, CDR2 SVGAGI. The CDR3 spells CASSYSRDRHNEQFF. The CDR3 DNA follows: TGTGCCAGCAGTTACTCTCGGGACAGACACAATGAGCAGTTCTTC.

The chain couples TRBV2 to TRBJ1-1, with a weak D call TRBD1 (5 bases). The CDR3 sequence is 12 residues long. The V gene lost 6 bases and the J gene lost 6 bases, with 11 bases spanning the gap. In germline, CDR1 is SNHLY, CDR2 FYNNEI. DNA of the CDR3: TGTGCCAGCAGATCCTTGGGGGCTGAAGCTTTCTTT. It encodes CASRSLGAEAFF.

The chain couples TRBV2 to TRBJ1-1; no clear D gene. CDR3 length: 14 amino acids. Between the trimmed V and J ends, which lost 5 bases and 1 base, there was a span of 11 bases. In germline, CDR1 is SNHLY, CDR2 FYNNEI. CDR3: CASSPNERNTEAFF. The CDR3, as DNA: TGTGCCAGCAGTCCAAACGAGCGGAACACTGAAGCTTTCTTT.

The chain uses TRBV29-1 and TRBJ1-4; D is undetermined. CDR1 SQVTM and CDR2 ANQGSEA come from the germline V gene. The CDR3 has 12 residues. Trimming removed 6 bases at V and 3 bases at J, with 8 bases between. CDR3 DNA: TGCAGCGTGGAGGCTGCTAATGAAAAACTGTTTTTT. This codes for CSVEAANEKLFF.

This clone was detected a few times. The CDR3: CSVQGGLLDTGELFF. CDR3 DNA: TGCAGCGTCCAGGGGGGACTCCTAGACACCGGGGAGCTGTTTTTT. This chain uses TRBV29-1 with TRBJ2-2; weak D call: TRBD1 (7 bases). CDR1 is SQVTM and CDR2 is ANQGSEA in the germline V gene. CDR3 length: 15 amino acids. Trimming took off 6 bases at V and 3 bases at J, with 17 bases between the two ends.

This clone was counted between two and nine times. The CDR3 spells CAWGMPNTEAFF. CDR3 sequence (DNA): TGTGCCTGGGGGATGCCGAACACTGAAGCTTTCTTT. The chain is built from TRBV30 and TRBJ1-1; the D is unclear. Germline V gene data show CDR1 as GTSNPN and CDR2 as SVGIG (reference sequence). Trimming removed 5 bases at V and 1 base at J, with 8 bases between. This CDR3 comprises 12 residues.

This clone has a handful of counts. Other DNA sequences in the sample encode the same CDR3. V gene TRBV25-1 combines with J gene TRBJ2-3, with no clear D. Germline CDR1 is MGHDK and CDR2 is SYGVNS. The CDR3 consists of 13 residues. Deletions cut 1 base from V and 1 base from J, with 3 bases between. The CDR3 DNA sequence: TGTGCCAGCAGTGAATCCGGCACAGATACGCAGTATTTT. Its protein is CASSESGTDTQYF.

This clone came up a few times. The chain carries TRBV7-6 and TRBJ1-6; D is unclear. This CDR3 comprises 16 residues. V dropped 5 bases and J dropped 5 bases, with 16 bases sitting between them. In germline, CDR1 is SGHVS, CDR2 FNYEAQ. Here the CDR3 DNA reads TGTGCCAGCAGCGCTGAACCTACGGGGAATAATTCACCCCTCCACTTT. As protein: CASSAEPTGNNSPLHF.

Only a few counts were recorded for this clone. The CDR3 here is CAWSVLPDEQFF. The CDR3 nucleotides are TGTGCCTGGAGTGTACTACCCGATGAGCAGTTCTTC. J is TRBJ2-1 and V is TRBV30; D not resolved. The V gene lost 0 bases and the J gene lost 8 bases, with 8 bases spanning the gap. The CDR3 consists of 12 residues. Per germline, CDR1 GTSNPN and CDR2 SVGIG (reference sequence). Together with reference TRBV30 and TRBJ2-1, the CDR3 gives the full variable domain: SQTIHQWPATLVQPVGSPLSLECTVEGTSNPNLYWYRQAAGRGLQLLFYSVGIGQISSEVPQNLSASRPQDRQFILSSKKLLLSDSGFYLCAWSVLPDEQFFGPGTRLTVL.